The 22 T cell receptor beta chains listed next were all sequenced from one sample in a study of blood T cells in healthy people across ages. For the second PCR, which ran for roughly 7 to 11 cycles, a sample-barcoded 5' primer and a J-beta primer mix were used. Each CDR3 protein gets one entry after TCRdb re-called the 5' RACE reads with MiXCR. The sample lists nearly 800,000 distinct CDR3 sequences, around 50% occurring once. Input material: blood. Source of these receptors: a man aged 35-49 years in good health.

The V gene is TRBV5-1, the J gene TRBJ2-1, with D tentatively TRBD2 (5 bases). Trimming cost V 5 bases and J 5 bases, with 8 bases left between them. CDR1 and CDR2 from the germline V gene are SGHRS and YFSETQ. This CDR3 spans 12 amino acids. The CDR3 loop reads CASSGSDNEQFF. The CDR3 DNA reads as TGCGCCAGCAGTGGGAGCGACAATGAGCAGTTCTTC.

The chain is built from TRBV2 and TRBJ1-2, with TRBD1 matching over 8 bases. The CDR3 covers 15 residues. Germline CDR1 reads SNHLY; CDR2 reads FYNNEI. J gave up 2 bases and V 6 bases, and 8 bases lay outside the gene matches. The DNA for the CDR3 is TGTGCCAGCAGCCCTTCTCGGGACAGGAACTATGGCTACACCTTC. Translating it yields CASSPSRDRNYGYTF.

This chain uses TRBV12-3 or TRBV12-4 with TRBJ2-6; D may match TRBD1 or TRBD2 (5 bases each). The V and J ends lost 5 bases and 3 bases respectively, with 20 bases between them. The CDR3 contains 18 residues. In DNA form, the CDR3 reads TGTGCCAGCAGTCCCCCCAGGGTCGGGGCTGGTGGGGCCAACGTCCTGACTTTC. It yields the protein CASSPPRVGAGGANVLTF.

The chain combines TRBV20-1 with TRBJ2-1, with D tentatively TRBD1 (6 bases). V lost 2 bases and J lost 2, with 10 bases in between. Germline V CDR1 and CDR2: DFQATT, SNEGSKA (reference sequence). The CDR3 totals 14 residues. This CDR3 is CSARRGMTYNEQFF. As DNA, the CDR3 is TGCAGTGCTAGAAGGGGGATGACCTACAATGAGCAGTTCTTC.

The V and J genes are TRBV7-8 and TRBJ1-2; 10 bases align to TRBD1. This CDR3 is built from 16 residues. V gave up 4 bases and J gave up 4 bases; unmatched junction bases: 9. Germline-derived CDR1 and CDR2 are SGHVS and FQNEAQ. The CDR3 DNA is TGTGCCAGCAGCTCCGACAGGGGGCGGAATATCTATGGCTACACCTTC. This gives the protein CASSSDRGRNIYGYTF.

The CDR3 nucleotides are TGTGCCAGCAGCTTAGCGTTCGGTCGCCTCTTAGAAGGGAGTGACATTCAGTACTTC. As protein: CASSLAFGRLLEGSDIQYF. The genes are TRBV7-8 and TRBJ2-4, with a weak D call TRBD2 (5 bases). Germline V lookup: CDR1 SGHVS, CDR2 FQNEAQ. This CDR3 spans 19 amino acids. V lost 0 bases and J lost 8, with 26 bases in between.

This clonotype was found a few times. The chain combines TRBV20-1 with TRBJ1-2; D is possibly TRBD1 (5 bases). V lost 7 bases to trimming and J lost 4 bases, with 16 bases between them. The CDR3 spans 13 residues. Germline V gives CDR1 DFQATT, CDR2 SNEGSKA (reference sequence). The DNA of the CDR3 is TGCAGTGTACCAGGAGGGGCCGGCTATGGCTACACCTTC. Its protein product is CSVPGGAGYGYTF.

The chain couples TRBV7-9 to TRBJ2-1, with no clear D. Matching the DNA end better, TRBJ2-7 makes the J call doubtful. This CDR3 has 14 residues. CDR1 and CDR2 (germline): SEHNR, FQNEAQ (reference sequence). CDR3 coding DNA: TGTGCCAGCAGCATAAAAGGGTTAGGCAATGAGCAGTACTTC. Its translation is CASSIKGLGNEQYF.

This chain uses TRBV27 with TRBJ2-2; D is possibly TRBD1 (6 bases). There are 15 residues in the CDR3. Trimming shortened V by 5 bases and J by 1 base, and 11 bases separated the two germline ends. Germline CDR1 MNHEY, CDR2 SMNVEV (reference sequence). CDR3 in DNA: TGTGCCAGCAGTGCCCGAGGGGGGAACACCGGGGAGCTGTTTTTT. Translation gives CASSARGGNTGELFF.

This chain uses TRBV25-1 with TRBJ1-1, with 8 bases that match TRBD1. Germline V lookup: CDR1 MGHDK, CDR2 SYGVNS. The ends lost 2 bases at V and 4 bases at J; junction bases unmatched: 3. This CDR3 comprises 14 residues. The CDR3 DNA is TGTGCCAGCAGTGAAACAGGGGGGAGCACTGAAGCTTTCTTT. It codes for CASSETGGSTEAFF.

The V and J genes are TRBV29-1 and TRBJ2-3, with 8 nucleotides matching TRBD1. CDR1 is SQVTM, CDR2 ANQGSEA, per germline. After removal of 4 bases from V and 2 bases from J, the junction contained 8 bases not matched to a gene. The CDR3 is 15 amino acids. CDR3 nucleotide sequence: TGCAGCGTTGCGCATCAGGGGGCAGTCACAGATACGCAGTATTTT. Amino acids: CSVAHQGAVTDTQYF.

This clonotype was detected only a few times. The V gene is TRBV5-1, the J gene TRBJ2-1, with TRBD1 matching 8 bases. The CDR3 totals 18 residues. The germline gives CDR1 SGHRS, CDR2 YFSETQ. V shed 3 bases and J 7 bases; nucleotides not matched to a gene: 18. The CDR3 here is CASSYARNQGALSNEQFF. CDR3 bases: TGCGCCAGCAGCTACGCGCGGAACCAGGGGGCGCTTAGTAATGAGCAGTTCTTC.

The CDR3, as DNA: TGTGCCAGCGGCCGGGGGGTGACTGGGGCCAACGTCCTGACTTTC. Translation gives CASGRGVTGANVLTF. The chain couples TRBV27 to TRBJ2-6, with 7 bases fitting TRBD2. The CDR3 runs 15 residues. Per the germline V gene, CDR1 is MNHEY and CDR2 is SMNVEV (reference sequence). V lost 8 bases to trimming and J lost 2 bases; unmatched junction nucleotides: 6. Drawing the rest from reference TRBV27 and TRBJ2-6, the complete variable domain is EAQVTQNPRYLITVTGKKLTVTCSQNMNHEYMSWYRQDPGLGLRQIYYSMNVEVTDKGDVPEGYKVSRKEKRNFPLILESPSPNQTSLYFCASGRGVTGANVLTFGAGSRLTVL.

This clonotype has only a few counts. This chain uses TRBV4-2 with TRBJ2-7, with D perhaps given as TRBD1 or TRBD2 (5 bases each). CDR1 LGHNA and CDR2 YNFKEQ come from the germline V gene. V was trimmed by 2 bases and J by 0 bases, leaving 14 bases between them. CDR3 length: 16 amino acids. The CDR3 nucleotides read TGTGCCAGCAGCCAAATCGGGGCGTCCCCCTCCTACGAGCAGTACTTC. Protein product: CASSQIGASPSYEQYF.

The rearrangement uses TRBV5-1 and TRBJ2-7; 7 bases are a match to TRBD1. V lost 4 bases, J lost 0 bases, and 7 bases stayed unmatched. Germline lookup yields CDR1 SGHRS and CDR2 YFSETQ. This CDR3 has 15 residues. CDR3 DNA: TGCGCCAGCAGCCAAAGACAGGGTAGCTCCTACGAGCAGTACTTC. Its translation: CASSQRQGSSYEQYF.

This clonotype appeared a few times. V and J are TRBV5-6 and TRBJ2-4; D could derive from TRBD1 or TRBD2 (5 bases each). The CDR3 runs to 15 residues. V shed 6 bases and J shed 8 bases, with 21 bases lying between them. CDR1 SGHDT and CDR2 YYEEEE come from the germline V gene. The DNA of the CDR3 is TGTGCCAGCACCGACCTCGGGGCGCCAAAAGACATTCAGTACTTC. Its translation is CASTDLGAPKDIQYF.

V and J are TRBV29-1 and TRBJ2-7; TRBD1 matches 7 bases. After removal of 7 bases from V and 7 bases from J, the junction contained 10 bases not matched to a gene. CDR1 and CDR2 (germline): SQVTM, ANQGSEA. The CDR3 is 12 residues long. As DNA, the CDR3 is TGCAGCGCCCAGACAGGGAGCAGGGAGCAGTACTTC. Amino acid sequence: CSAQTGSREQYF.

V usage is TRBV7-3 and J usage is TRBJ2-3; 15 bases are shared with TRBD2. The CDR3 loop spans 19 amino acids. V gave up 5 bases and J gave up 3 bases; unmatched junction bases: 12. Germline assignment: CDR1 SGHTA and CDR2 FQGTGA. The CDR3 DNA follows: TGTGCCAGCAGCCCTGGACTAGCGGGAGGGCCGACGTCGACAGATACGCAGTATTTT. Amino acids: CASSPGLAGGPTSTDTQYF.

The chain links TRBV5-1 to TRBJ2-1; D is undetermined. This CDR3 is built from 13 residues. Germline lookup yields CDR1 SGHRS and CDR2 YFSETQ. Between the trimmed V and J ends, which lost 1 base and 8 bases, there was a span of 10 bases. CDR3 residues: CASSLLSWDEQFF. CDR3 DNA: TGCGCCAGCAGCTTGCTGTCCTGGGATGAGCAGTTCTTC.

The sample holds a few counts of this clonotype. The genes are TRBV20-1 and TRBJ2-5; TRBD1 aligns across 8 bases. Germline loops: CDR1 DFQATT, CDR2 SNEGSKA (reference sequence). V lost 3 bases and J lost 2; bases outside the gene matches: 11. There are 16 residues in the CDR3. CDR3 sequence: CSASDAGTGDQETQYF. For the CDR3, the DNA is TGCAGTGCTAGTGACGCCGGGACAGGTGATCAAGAGACCCAGTACTTC.

The rearrangement uses TRBV25-1 and TRBJ1-2; a weak D match, TRBD1 (5 bases). The CDR3 runs 16 residues. Trimming left V 6 bases short and J 5 bases short, with 22 bases between. Germline CDR1 and CDR2: MGHDK and SYGVNS. The CDR3 DNA reads as TGTGCCAGCAGGGGAAGCTCCGGGACGGGGAGATATGGCTACACCTTC. Translation: CASRGSSGTGRYGYTF.

The chain carries TRBV7-8 and TRBJ1-2; D possibly corresponds to TRBD1 (5 bases). Trimming cost V 1 base and J 4 bases, with 13 bases left between them. Germline V gene lookup returns CDR1 SGHVS and CDR2 FQNEAQ. The CDR3 covers 15 residues. CDR3 loop: CASSLVRGSAYGYTF. The DNA for the CDR3 is TGTGCCAGCAGCTTAGTTCGGGGCAGCGCCTATGGCTACACCTTC. Together with reference TRBV7-8 and TRBJ1-2, the CDR3 gives the full variable domain: GAGVSQSPRYKVAKRGQDVALRCDPISGHVSLFWYQQALGQGPEFLTYFQNEAQLDKSGLPSDRFFAERPEGSVSTLKIQRTQQEDSAVYLCASSLVRGSAYGYTFGSGTRLTVV.